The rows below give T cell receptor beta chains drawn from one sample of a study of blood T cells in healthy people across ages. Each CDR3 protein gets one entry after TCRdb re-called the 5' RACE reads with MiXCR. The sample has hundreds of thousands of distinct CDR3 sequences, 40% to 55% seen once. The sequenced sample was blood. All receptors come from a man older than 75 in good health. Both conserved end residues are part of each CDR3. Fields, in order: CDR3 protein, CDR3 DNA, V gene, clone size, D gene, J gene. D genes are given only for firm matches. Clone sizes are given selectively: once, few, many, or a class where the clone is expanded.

CDR3aa: CASSPQPTSTGELFF
CDR3nt: TGTGCCAGCAGCCCCCAACCGACTAGTACCGGGGAGCTGTTTTTT
v_gene: TRBV7-2
abundance: NA
d_gene: NA
j_gene: TRBJ2-2

CDR3aa: CASSPTGPDTQYF
CDR3nt: TGTGCCAGCAGTCCCACTGGGCCAGATACGCAGTATTTT
v_gene: TRBV12-3/TRBV12-4
abundance: few
d_gene: NA
j_gene: TRBJ2-3

CDR3aa: CASSPRTGIQETQYF
CDR3nt: TGTGCCAGCAGCCCTCGGACAGGGATCCAAGAGACCCAGTACTTC
v_gene: TRBV5-5
abundance: NA
d_gene: TRBD1
j_gene: TRBJ2-5

CDR3aa: CASSQGLDRYYEQYF
CDR3nt: TGCGCCAGCAGCCAAGGTTTGGACAGGTACTACGAGCAGTACTTC
v_gene: TRBV4-3
abundance: many
d_gene: TRBD1
j_gene: TRBJ2-7

CDR3aa: CAWEGRGIYEQYF
CDR3nt: TGTGCCTGGGAGGGGCGCGGGATTTACGAGCAGTACTTC
v_gene: TRBV30
abundance: NA
d_gene: NA
j_gene: TRBJ2-7

CDR3aa: CASSEGDSGLAVLETQYF
CDR3nt: TGTGCCAGCAGCGAAGGGGACAGTGGACTAGCGGTGCTGGAGACCCAGTACTTC
v_gene: TRBV27
abundance: NA
d_gene: TRBD2
j_gene: TRBJ2-5

CDR3aa: CASSPDRVDSPLHF
CDR3nt: TGTGCCAGCAGTCCAGACAGGGTCGATTCACCCCTCCACTTT
v_gene: TRBV16
abundance: NA
d_gene: TRBD1
j_gene: TRBJ1-6

CDR3aa: CASSLRTGTDSGQPQHF
CDR3nt: TGTGCCAGCAGCCTAAGGACAGGGACAGACTCTGGTCAGCCCCAGCATTTT
v_gene: TRBV7-2
abundance: NA
d_gene: TRBD1
j_gene: TRBJ1-5

CDR3aa: CASSTGGQGETQYF
CDR3nt: TGTGCCAGCAGCACAGGGGGCCAGGGAGAGACCCAGTACTTC
v_gene: TRBV7-9
abundance: NA
d_gene: TRBD1
j_gene: TRBJ2-5

CDR3aa: CASSEGGHPYNEQFF
CDR3nt: TGTGCCAGCAGTGAGGGGGGACATCCTTACAATGAGCAGTTCTTC
v_gene: TRBV2
abundance: NA
d_gene: NA
j_gene: TRBJ2-1

CDR3aa: CASSLGPQGEQFF
CDR3nt: TGTGCCAGCAGCTTGGGCCCTCAAGGTGAGCAGTTCTTC
v_gene: TRBV11-3
abundance: NA
d_gene: NA
j_gene: TRBJ2-1

CDR3aa: CASRAARSGSYEQYF
CDR3nt: TGTGCCAGCAGAGCGGCCCGGAGTGGGTCCTACGAGCAGTACTTC
v_gene: TRBV6-2/TRBV6-3
abundance: few
d_gene: NA
j_gene: TRBJ2-7

CDR3aa: CASSQERGVGGYTF
CDR3nt: TGTGCCAGCAGCCAAGAGAGGGGGGTCGGTGGCTACACCTTC
v_gene: TRBV3-1
abundance: NA
d_gene: NA
j_gene: TRBJ1-2

CDR3aa: CAISDHDVSGSSYNEQFF
CDR3nt: TGTGCCATCAGTGATCACGATGTAAGCGGGAGCTCCTACAATGAGCAGTTCTTC
v_gene: TRBV10-3
abundance: few
d_gene: TRBD2
j_gene: TRBJ2-1

CDR3aa: CSVLTGGTGELFF
CDR3nt: TGCAGCGTTCTGACGGGGGGCACCGGGGAGCTGTTTTTT
v_gene: TRBV29-1
abundance: few
d_gene: TRBD2
j_gene: TRBJ2-2

CDR3aa: CAISESTGPYEQYF
CDR3nt: TGTGCCATCAGTGAGTCGACAGGGCCCTACGAGCAGTACTTC
v_gene: TRBV10-3
abundance: few
d_gene: TRBD1
j_gene: TRBJ2-7

CDR3aa: CASSRDRGSDTQYF
CDR3nt: TGTGCCAGCAGCCGGGACCGGGGATCAGATACGCAGTATTTT
v_gene: TRBV7-3
abundance: NA
d_gene: NA
j_gene: TRBJ2-3

CDR3aa: CAISFGQGANTGELFF
CDR3nt: TGTGCCATCAGCTTCGGACAGGGGGCGAACACCGGGGAGCTGTTTTTT
v_gene: TRBV10-3
abundance: few
d_gene: TRBD1
j_gene: TRBJ2-2

CDR3aa: CASSLSLAGGTDTQYF
CDR3nt: TGTGCCAGCAGCTTAAGTCTAGCGGGGGGCACAGATACGCAGTATTTT
v_gene: TRBV7-2
abundance: few
d_gene: TRBD2
j_gene: TRBJ2-3

CDR3aa: CASQGGTSGFYNEQFF
CDR3nt: TGTGCCAGCCAGGGGGGAACTAGCGGATTCTACAATGAGCAGTTCTTC
v_gene: TRBV7-9
abundance: NA
d_gene: NA
j_gene: TRBJ2-1

CDR3aa: CASSYSGAPSNQPQHF
CDR3nt: TGTGCCAGCAGTTACAGCGGGGCACCTAGCAATCAGCCCCAGCATTTT
v_gene: TRBV6-2/TRBV6-3
abundance: NA
d_gene: NA
j_gene: TRBJ1-5

CDR3aa: CASSLGDSGNIQYF
CDR3nt: TGTGCCAGCAGCTTAGGTGACTCAGGAAACATTCAGTACTTC
v_gene: TRBV13
abundance: few
d_gene: NA
j_gene: TRBJ2-4

CDR3aa: CASSHPVGNYNEQFF
CDR3nt: TGTGCCAGCAGCCATCCCGTAGGGAACTACAATGAGCAGTTCTTC
v_gene: TRBV3-1
abundance: few
d_gene: NA
j_gene: TRBJ2-1

CDR3aa: CASTTTGVTYGYTF
CDR3nt: TGTGCCAGCACGACGACAGGGGTTACCTATGGCTACACCTTC
v_gene: TRBV7-2
abundance: NA
d_gene: TRBD1
j_gene: TRBJ1-2

CDR3aa: CASSATGGFYEQYF
CDR3nt: TGTGCCAGCAGTGCGACAGGGGGCTTTTACGAGCAGTACTTC
v_gene: TRBV6-5
abundance: many
d_gene: TRBD1
j_gene: TRBJ2-7

CDR3aa: CATSDSRTSLTSEQFF
CDR3nt: TGTGCCACCAGTGATTCGAGGACTAGTTTAACTAGTGAGCAGTTCTTC
v_gene: TRBV24-1
abundance: few
d_gene: TRBD2
j_gene: TRBJ2-1

CDR3aa: CASSSLLGNQPQHF
CDR3nt: TGTGCCAGCAGCTCCCTTCTAGGCAATCAGCCCCAGCATTTT
v_gene: TRBV6-5
abundance: NA
d_gene: NA
j_gene: TRBJ1-5

CDR3aa: CASKQQGGTGELFF
CDR3nt: TGTGCCAGCAAGCAGCAGGGAGGGACCGGGGAGCTGTTTTTT
v_gene: TRBV28
abundance: few
d_gene: TRBD2
j_gene: TRBJ2-2

CDR3aa: CATSRDRGDSFYQPQHF
CDR3nt: TGTGCCACCAGCAGAGACAGGGGCGACAGTTTTTATCAGCCCCAGCATTTT
v_gene: TRBV15
abundance: NA
d_gene: NA
j_gene: TRBJ1-5